This T cell receptor beta chain was sequenced for a study of cytomegalovirus exposure and HLA in healthy donors. A note on this clone: What it binds is not known.

The PCR contained 60 Vbeta and 13 Jbeta primers. Assay: immunoSEQ multiplex PCR; the TCRdb copy retains only in-frame clones and omits some. Recorded here are 100,000 to 150,000 clones; the top ten clones represent about 1.6%. This CDR3 has 14 residues. Germline loops: CDR1 MNHEY, CDR2 SVGAGI. V dropped 6 bases and J dropped 4; count of bases not matched to a gene: 3. Study-wide results and caveats: For most TCR beta V segments, an earlier analysis put the productive rate at about 87% or about 30% of the time.

The rearrangement joins TRBV6-5 to TRBJ1-5; 10 positions agree with TRBD1. This receptor was taken from a woman in her forties in good health and CMV-seronegative. Sequenced material: PBMCs. CDR3 residues: CASRRTGGNQPQHF. CDR3 sequence (DNA): TGTGCCAGCAGACGGACAGGGGGGAATCAGCCCCAGCATTTT.